One and the same sample provided the 4 T cell receptor beta chains below, sequenced in a study of T-cell memory formation after mild COVID-19. Each CDR3 protein gets one entry after TCRdb re-called the 5' RACE reads with MiXCR. The table shows about 310,000 distinct CDR3 sequences, with about 15% occurring only once. The sequenced sample consisted of PBMCs or a T cell subset sorted from them (not recorded which). These receptors all stem from a man aged 18 to 29 who had mild COVID-19 (a few samples of this study predate the infection). Cell type and time point are not known.

This clonotype was counted a single time. The chain is built from TRBV5-4 and TRBJ2-5; 7 nucleotides align to TRBD2. The germline gives CDR1 SGHNT, CDR2 YYREEE (reference sequence). Trimming removed 3 bases from V and 4 bases from J; junction bases left unmatched: 6. This CDR3 is built from 14 residues. CDR3 DNA sequence: TGTGCCAGCAGCTCCCCGGGGGGTCTAGAGACCCAGTACTTC. This gives the protein CASSSPGGLETQYF.

J is TRBJ2-7 and V is TRBV4-3, with 9 bases matching TRBD2. After removal of 0 bases from V and 3 bases from J, the junction contained 3 bases not matched to a gene. The germline V gene has CDR1 LGHNA and CDR2 YSLEER. The CDR3 loop spans 15 amino acids. The CDR3 reads CASSQEVTSGYEQYF. DNA of the CDR3: TGCGCCAGCAGCCAAGAAGTGACTAGCGGCTACGAGCAGTACTTC.

This clonotype was seen more than once but under ten times. The chain carries TRBV12-3 or TRBV12-4 and TRBJ2-1; 7 bases line up with TRBD2. With V trimmed by 4 bases and J by 4 bases, 7 bases remained unmatched. This CDR3 is 15 amino acids long. The CDR3 is CASSWKRGGYNEQFF. CDR3 nucleotide sequence: TGTGCCAGCAGTTGGAAGCGGGGCGGATACAATGAGCAGTTCTTC.

The chain couples TRBV10-3 to TRBJ2-7; D unclear. Looked up from germline, CDR1 is ENHRY and CDR2 is SYGVKD. The CDR3 extends over 12 amino acids. The V end lost 8 bases, the J end lost 2 bases, and 10 bases lay between the germline ends. The CDR3 sequence: CAISPYTYEQYF. The CDR3 DNA sequence: TGTGCCATCTCTCCCTACACCTACGAGCAGTACTTC.